This TCR beta chain stems from a study of HIV-infected children after antiretroviral therapy interruption. Study observations and caveats: By the end of treatment interruption, naive CD4+ clonality (Gini) increased.

Noted treatment: PENTA 11 planned treatment interruption arm or continuous ART arm. Participants had taken at least three-drug ART for at least 24 weeks. Naive CD4+ CD45RA+ CD45RO- T cells were FACS-sorted from thawed PBMCs. Details on this clonotype: Its antigen is not known.

A 3' RACE protocol on RNA, with unique molecular identifiers, produced the TCR library. Each CDR3 protein gets one entry after TCRdb re-called the 3' RACE reads with MiXCR. The sample yields some 38,000 distinct CDR3 sequences, about 6% seen once. The CDR3 totals 17 residues. The ends lost 4 bases at V and 13 bases at J; junction bases unmatched: 19. CDR1 MNHNY and CDR2 SVGAGI come from the germline V gene (reference sequence). The chain employs TRBV6-6 and TRBJ2-1; 10 bases are shared with TRBD2. Sequencing was performed on CD45RA+ CD4+ T cells from PBMCs, pooled from several time points, taken from a donor given antiretroviral therapy, either interrupted or continuous. Subset meaning: naive CD4+ CD45RA+ CD45RO- T cells. This sequence was found in a pool of human donors with HIV. CDR3 nucleotides: TGTGCCAGCAGTTTACCGCGACAGGGACTAGCGCTTACTCCACAGTTCTTC. Protein sequence: CASSLPRQGLALTPQFF.